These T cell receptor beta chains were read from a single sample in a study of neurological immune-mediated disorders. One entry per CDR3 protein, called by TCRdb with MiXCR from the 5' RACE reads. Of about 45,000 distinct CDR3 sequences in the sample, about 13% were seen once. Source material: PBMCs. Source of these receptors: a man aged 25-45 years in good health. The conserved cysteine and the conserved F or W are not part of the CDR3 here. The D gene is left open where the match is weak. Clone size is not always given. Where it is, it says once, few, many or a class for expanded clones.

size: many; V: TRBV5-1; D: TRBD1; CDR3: ASSEDRGHGNEKLF
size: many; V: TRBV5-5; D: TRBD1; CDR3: ASSYRGQTIQETQY
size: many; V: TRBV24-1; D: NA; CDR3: ATTSSAAQETQY
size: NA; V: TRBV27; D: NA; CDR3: ANSLSRGEGYT
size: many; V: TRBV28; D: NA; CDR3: ASSLPARSYEQY
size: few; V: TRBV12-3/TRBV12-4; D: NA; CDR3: ASSLRQEIGKLF
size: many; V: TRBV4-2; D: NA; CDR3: ASSQDATDYNEQF
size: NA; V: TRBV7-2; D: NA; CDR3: ASILAPIGYSGANVLT
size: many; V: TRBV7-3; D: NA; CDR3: ASSSRGAMGNQPQH
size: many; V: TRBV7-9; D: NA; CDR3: ASSLAPAGPSNQPQH
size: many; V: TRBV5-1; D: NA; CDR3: ASSLESVGTVYEQY
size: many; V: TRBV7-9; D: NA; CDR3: ASSSLRDAQETQY
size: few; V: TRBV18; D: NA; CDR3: ASSPVGLPSNEQY
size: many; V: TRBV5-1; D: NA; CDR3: ASSLPDLLSSGNTIY
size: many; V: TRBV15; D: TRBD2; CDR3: ATSLGLDSHEQF
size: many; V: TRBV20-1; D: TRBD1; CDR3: SARNRDRGNEKLF
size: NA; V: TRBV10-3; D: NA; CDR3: ATRGLTDSYNEQF
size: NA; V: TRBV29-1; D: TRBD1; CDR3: SVETGENYGYT
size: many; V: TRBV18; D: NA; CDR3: ASSQGQINEQF
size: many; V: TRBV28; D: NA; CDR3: ASSPRYSSSYEQY
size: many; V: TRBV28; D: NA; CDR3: ASSLRWLDEQY
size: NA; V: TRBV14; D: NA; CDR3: ASSLFQWQGYEQY
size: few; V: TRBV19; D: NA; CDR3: ASSPDGTGNQPQH
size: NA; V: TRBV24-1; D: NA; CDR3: ATSGGQGSMQY
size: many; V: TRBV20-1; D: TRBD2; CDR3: SASWGGEETQY
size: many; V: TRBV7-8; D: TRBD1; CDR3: ASRAGQGDYEQY
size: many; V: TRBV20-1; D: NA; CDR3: SARVTPRQETQY
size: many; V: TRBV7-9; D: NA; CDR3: ASSSSASTDTQY
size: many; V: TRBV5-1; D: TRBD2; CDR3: ASSLEASGTYTGELF